This TCR beta chain derives from a study of Graves' ophthalmopathy and Graves' hyperthyroidism. Broader study findings: Sensitivity of roughly 88% and specificity of less than 82% were achieved when a 13-signature model separated ophthalmopathy from stable hyperthyroidism.

A word on this clonotype: The antigen remains undetermined.

TCR beta CDR3 regions were amplified from RNA transcripts. Second-round multiplex PCR followed a first-round RT-PCR using HTBI primers. MiXCR, applied by TCRdb to the multiplex PCR reads, yields one record per CDR3 protein. The profile shows hundreds of thousands of distinct CDR3 sequences, roughly 20% of them singletons. Certain patients, namely those with other autoimmune diseases, uncontrolled infections, pregnancy or lactation, were excluded. In germline, CDR1 is SQVTM, CDR2 ANQGSEA. The CDR3 is 13 amino acids. Trimming left V 4 bases short and J 9 bases short, with 18 bases between. The chain carries TRBV29-1 and TRBJ2-5; D is tentatively TRBD1 or TRBD2 (6 bases each). The sample consisted of peripheral blood. This TCR was sampled from a woman younger than 30 with stable Graves' hyperthyroidism. Some clones in this sample may be carry-over from other donors' samples. The CDR3, as DNA: TGCAGCGTTGTATCTGTGGGGGGCTCGGCCCAGTACTTC. Protein: CSVVSVGGSAQYF.